This T cell receptor (beta chain) was recovered during a study of blood T cell repertoires in COVID-19. Overall study context: Italy, Spain and the United States were the sources of the convalescent and acute COVID-19 samples.

The length of the CDR3 is 14 residues. Trimming shortened V by 3 bases and J by 5 bases, and 13 bases separated the two germline ends. Germline V lookup: CDR1 WSHSY, CDR2 SAAADI. TCRdb's copy holds only in-frame clones and misses some; the assay was immunoSEQ multiplex PCR. The repertoire consists of 300,000 or so clones, with around 82% occurring once and the leading ten covering 1% to 1.5%. Material: peripheral blood. The rearrangement joins TRBV10-2 to TRBJ2-5; no definite D call. The TCR originated in a woman in her forties or fifties with acute or convalescent COVID-19. The CDR3 DNA reads TGCGCCAGCAGTGATAAGACCGTCGGGGAGACCCAGTACTTC. Translated: CASSDKTVGETQYF.